This is a list of T cell receptor beta chains from one sample in a study of T cells in Graves' hyperthyroidism and ophthalmopathy. TCRdb reprocessed the multiplex PCR reads with MiXCR, giving one entry per CDR3 protein. Among roughly 750,000 distinct CDR3 sequences listed, roughly 17% were seen once. Input material: blood. The source is a man aged 18 to 29 with Graves' hyperthyroidism. Each CDR3 is given with its conserved first and last residue. The D gene is left open where the match is weak. Size is omitted from some rows. Given values are once, few, many or a class for expanded clones.

D gene: .; J gene: TRBJ2-3; V gene: TRBV7-3; clone size: .; CDR3 DNA: TGTGCCAGCAGCTTTACGGGAATGTGGACAGATACGCAGTATTTT; CDR3 protein: CASSFTGMWTDTQYF
D gene: TRBD2; J gene: TRBJ2-3; V gene: TRBV15; clone size: .; CDR3 DNA: TGTGCCACTAAACCGGGACTAGCGGGAGGGACAGATACGCAGTATTTT; CDR3 protein: CATKPGLAGGTDTQYF
D gene: .; J gene: TRBJ1-3; V gene: TRBV11-3; clone size: .; CDR3 DNA: TGTGCCAGCTCAGGACGTCGTCCCTCTGGAAACACCATATATTTT; CDR3 protein: CASSGRRPSGNTIYF
D gene: .; J gene: TRBJ2-7; V gene: TRBV28; clone size: many; CDR3 DNA: TGTGCCAGCAGTTCCAGGGTTGACGAGCAGTACTTC; CDR3 protein: CASSSRVDEQYF
D gene: .; J gene: TRBJ2-1; V gene: TRBV28; clone size: .; CDR3 DNA: TGTGCCAGCAGTTTAGAACTAGCCTTATACAAGAGCTCCTACAATGAGCAGTTCTTC; CDR3 protein: CASSLELALYKSSYNEQFF
D gene: TRBD2; J gene: TRBJ2-3; V gene: TRBV27; clone size: many; CDR3 DNA: TGTGCCAGCAGCTGGACTAGCGGAGATACGCAGTATTTT; CDR3 protein: CASSWTSGDTQYF
D gene: .; J gene: TRBJ2-7; V gene: TRBV19; clone size: .; CDR3 DNA: TGTGCCAGTAGTATAGCCACCGGCAGTAATTACGAGCAGTACTTC; CDR3 protein: CASSIATGSNYEQYF
D gene: .; J gene: TRBJ2-5; V gene: TRBV12-3/TRBV12-4; clone size: many; CDR3 DNA: TGTGCCAGCAGTTTTACAGGGAGGCAAGAGACCCAGTACTTC; CDR3 protein: CASSFTGRQETQYF
D gene: TRBD1; J gene: TRBJ2-5; V gene: TRBV29-1; clone size: many; CDR3 DNA: TGCAGCGCCCCGCGGTTAGGGACAGCCCAAGAGACCCAGTACTTC; CDR3 protein: CSAPRLGTAQETQYF
D gene: .; J gene: TRBJ2-7; V gene: TRBV27; clone size: many; CDR3 DNA: TGTGCCAGCAGTAGGGCTTTCGAGCAGTACTTC; CDR3 protein: CASSRAFEQYF
D gene: .; J gene: TRBJ1-4; V gene: TRBV7-9; clone size: many; CDR3 DNA: TGTGCCAGCAGGGCAGATAATGAAAAACTGTTTTTT; CDR3 protein: CASRADNEKLFF
D gene: TRBD2; J gene: TRBJ2-1; V gene: TRBV6-4; clone size: .; CDR3 DNA: TGTGCCAGCACCCCCCGGGCGGGAGGGCCTTATGAGCAGTTCTTC; CDR3 protein: CASTPRAGGPYEQFF
D gene: TRBD1; J gene: TRBJ2-7; V gene: TRBV19; clone size: once; CDR3 DNA: TGTGCCAGTAGTATGGGACAGGGGCCTCAGGAGCAGTACTTC; CDR3 protein: CASSMGQGPQEQYF
D gene: TRBD2; J gene: TRBJ2-1; V gene: TRBV27; clone size: few; CDR3 DNA: TGTGCCAGCAGTTTTCCCGGGACTAGAGCCAATGAGCAGTTCTTC; CDR3 protein: CASSFPGTRANEQFF
D gene: .; J gene: TRBJ2-5; V gene: TRBV14; clone size: few; CDR3 DNA: TGTGCCAGCAGCCAGCTCCTCTCCCCAGTGGAGACCCAGTACTTC; CDR3 protein: CASSQLLSPVETQYF
D gene: .; J gene: TRBJ2-1; V gene: TRBV7-2; clone size: many; CDR3 DNA: TGTGCCAGCAGCTTAGACCCTGGGGAAGTCGATGAGCAGTTCTTC; CDR3 protein: CASSLDPGEVDEQFF